This T cell receptor (beta chain) was retrieved from a study of CD8 T cells in Susac syndrome. Recently defined diagnostic criteria classed the Susac syndrome patients as definite or probable. This clonotype has only one observation. With 1 base removed from V and 3 bases from J, the gap between germline ends came to 13 bases. This CDR3 region has 15 residues. About 0.45 to 1 ug RNA was reverse transcribed with random hexamers. A single record per CDR3 protein comes from TCRdb applying MiXCR to the immunoSEQ multiplex PCR reads. The data contain more than 150,000 distinct CDR3 sequences, 85% to 95% of them singletons.

The chain combines TRBV12-3 or TRBV12-4 with TRBJ2-7, with D maybe TRBD1 (5 bases). This sequence was found in a human donor with Susac syndrome. The sequencing sample was made of CD4+ T cells from PBMCs. Here the CDR3 reads CASSLGGLDGYEQYF. In DNA form, the CDR3 reads TGTGCCAGCAGTTTAGGGGGCCTCGATGGCTACGAGCAGTACTTC.